The T cell receptor beta chain under discussion was sequenced for a study of T-cell memory formation after mild COVID-19. The germline V and J ends were trimmed by 2 bases and 5 bases, with 5 bases remaining between them. CDR3 length equals 12 residues. The germline gives CDR1 SNHLY, CDR2 FYNNEI. This clonotype was counted only a few times. Its antigen is not known. The study's findings and limits: Clones that contracted from day 15 to 85 were balanced CD4/CD8, while later expanders leaned CD4+.

TCR alpha and TCR beta cDNA libraries carrying sample barcodes and UMIs came from 5'RACE with constant-segment primers. A single record per CDR3 protein comes from TCRdb applying MiXCR to the 5' RACE reads. This sample has hundreds of thousands of distinct CDR3 sequences, with about 20% found just once. Sequenced sample: PBMCs or a T cell subset sorted from them (not recorded which). This sequence was found in an adult woman who had mild COVID-19 (a few samples of this study predate the infection). Cell type and time point are not known. The chain couples TRBV2 to TRBJ2-3; D not certain. This CDR3 reads CASSENRDTQYF. The CDR3 bases are TGTGCCAGCAGTGAAAACCGAGATACGCAGTATTTT.